The 18 T cell receptor beta chains given below trace back to one sample, sequenced in a study of blood T cell repertoires in COVID-19. Produced via immunoSEQ multiplex PCR; TCRdb's table is partial and in-frame only. The table records fewer than 140,000 clones, 76% of them present only once. Sequencing was done on a sample of peripheral blood. These receptors were taken from an elderly man with COVID-19, enrolled during active disease.

This clone was detected only a few times. The chain uses TRBV24-1 and TRBJ2-5, with D possibly matching TRBD1 (5 bases). V was clipped by 7 bases and J by 2 bases, with 19 bases between them. Germline loops: CDR1 KGHDR, CDR2 SFDVKD. This CDR3 is built from 16 residues. CDR3 DNA sequence: TGTGCCACCAGCTCAAGTGGGGCAGTGTTACAAGAGACCCAGTACTTC. Encoded protein: CATSSSGAVLQETQYF.

This clone has just one count. The V gene is TRBV9, the J gene TRBJ2-3; 7 positions agree with TRBD1. Germline trimming cut 0 bases from V and 3 bases from J; bases unmatched to any gene: 4. The CDR3 covers 15 residues. Germline V gene data show CDR1 as SGDLS and CDR2 as YYNGEE. CDR3: CASSVDRGRTDTQYF. In DNA form, the CDR3 reads TGTGCCAGCAGCGTAGACAGGGGAAGGACAGATACGCAGTATTTT. Combining the CDR3 with reference TRBV9 and TRBJ2-3 gives the whole variable domain DSGVTQTPKHLITATGQRVTLRCSPRSGDLSVYWYQQSLDQGLQFLIQYYNGEERAKGNILERFSAQQFPDLHSELNLSSLELGDSALYFCASSVDRGRTDTQYFGPGTRLTVL.

This clone was found a few times. The rearrangement joins TRBV4-2 to TRBJ2-2, with D perhaps TRBD1 (5 bases). The CDR3 runs to 14 residues. V lost 1 base and J 5 bases, leaving 8 bases between the germline ends. Germline-derived CDR1 and CDR2 are LGHNA and YNFKEQ. In nucleotides, the CDR3 is TGTGCCAGCAGCCAAGGGGGCTTAACCGGGGAGCTGTTTTTT. Protein sequence: CASSQGGLTGELFF.

V is TRBV13 and J is TRBJ2-7; 11 bases are shared with TRBD2. The CDR3 is 17 residues long. Germline values: CDR1 PRHDT, CDR2 FYEKMQ (reference sequence). J lost 0 bases, V lost 4 bases, and 8 bases had no gene match. The CDR3 sequence is CASSSYLTSGASYEQYF. CDR3 in DNA: TGTGCCAGCAGCTCGTACCTGACTAGCGGGGCCTCCTACGAGCAGTACTTC.

This clone was recorded once. The chain uses TRBV7-9 and TRBJ2-7, with 10 bases matching TRBD2. CDR1 is SEHNR and CDR2 is FQNEAQ in the germline V gene (reference sequence). The CDR3 has 14 amino acids. The V gene end was trimmed by 2 bases and the J gene end by 6 bases; junction bases not matched to a gene: 4. The CDR3 DNA is TGTGCCAGCAGCTTAAGCGGGAGGGCCCTCGAGCAGTACTTC. Protein: CASSLSGRALEQYF.

The gene calls are TRBV6-6 and TRBJ1-5, with D maybe TRBD1 (6 bases). In germline, CDR1 is MNHNY, CDR2 SVGAGI (reference sequence). This CDR3 is 12 amino acids long. V gave up 7 bases and J gave up 7 bases, with 11 bases separating them. The CDR3 loop is CASNREGQPQHF. The CDR3 DNA is TGTGCCAGCAACAGGGAAGGACAGCCCCAGCATTTT.

The chain employs TRBV6-5 and TRBJ2-7; D unresolved. The CDR3 sequence is 13 residues long. Trimming stripped 2 bases from V and 3 bases from J, with 8 bases between. CDR1 and CDR2 (germline): MNHEY, SVGAGI. Here the CDR3 DNA reads TGTGCCAGCAGTTACCACAGTGGCTACGAGCAGTACTTC. Protein product: CASSYHSGYEQYF.

The CDR3 DNA is TGTGCCAGCGGCGACAGGGGATTTGGCTACACCTTC. This gives the protein CASGDRGFGYTF. The V and J genes are TRBV6-5 and TRBJ1-2; 8 nucleotides line up with TRBD1. This CDR3 region has 12 residues. Germline V lookup: CDR1 MNHEY, CDR2 SVGAGI. J was trimmed by 7 bases and V by 8 bases; bases with no gene match: 6.

The V and J genes are TRBV27 and TRBJ2-2; tentatively, D is TRBD2 (6 bases). CDR1 MNHEY and CDR2 SMNVEV come from the germline V gene (reference sequence). Trimming pared 2 bases from V and 4 bases from J, leaving 11 bases between. The CDR3 runs 15 residues. CDR3 DNA: TGTGCCAGCAGTTTAGGAGGGCTAGCCACCGGGGAGCTGTTTTTT. It translates to CASSLGGLATGELFF.

V and J are TRBV18 and TRBJ2-2, with 9 bases aligning to TRBD1. J gave up 6 bases and V 4 bases, and 9 bases lay outside the gene matches. The CDR3 contains 16 residues. Germline V lookup: CDR1 KGHSH, CDR2 LQKENI. The CDR3 sequence: CASSRTGGAESGELFF. The CDR3, as DNA: TGTGCCAGCTCACGCACAGGGGGCGCAGAATCCGGGGAGCTGTTTTTT. Drawing the rest from reference TRBV18 and TRBJ2-2, the complete variable domain is NAGVMQNPRHLVRRRGQEARLRCSPMKGHSHVYWYRQLPEEGLKFMVYLQKENIIDESGMPKERFSAEFPKEGPSILRIQQVVRGDSAAYFCASSRTGGAESGELFFGEGSRLTVL.

The chain links TRBV10-3 to TRBJ2-5, with D possibly being TRBD1 (7 bases). The CDR3 covers 14 residues. V lost 4 bases and J lost 7, with 16 bases in between. Germline CDR1 ENHRY, CDR2 SYGVKD. The CDR3 reads CAISVGGGQPTQYF. Here the CDR3 DNA reads TGTGCCATCAGTGTTGGAGGGGGCCAGCCGACCCAGTACTTC.

The rearrangement links TRBV24-1 to TRBJ2-7; possibly TRBD1 for D (5 bases). Germline CDR1 is KGHDR and CDR2 is SFDVKD. CDR3 length equals 13 residues. Trimming took 4 bases from V and 0 from J, leaving 6 bases between them. DNA of the CDR3: TGTGCCACCAGTGACAGGGTCTCCTACGAGCAGTACTTC. Translated, it gives CATSDRVSYEQYF.

The CDR3 reads CASRPSGLYGYTF. The CDR3 nucleotides read TGTGCCAGCAGGCCATCGGGACTATACGGCTACACCTTC. The V and J genes are TRBV12-3 or TRBV12-4 and TRBJ1-2, with D possibly TRBD1 on 5 matching bases. V was shortened by 6 bases and J by 8 bases, with 16 bases between the two germline ends. There are 13 residues in the CDR3.

The rearrangement uses TRBV14 and TRBJ2-1, with TRBD2 matching over 10 bases. Per the germline V gene, CDR1 is SGHDN and CDR2 is FVKESK. The CDR3 contains 16 residues. With 0 bases clipped from V and 8 bases from J, the junction kept 7 bases outside the gene matches. CDR3 DNA: TGTGCCAGCAGCCAAGATCCACTAGCGGGACTGGATGAGCAGTTCTTC. Its translation is CASSQDPLAGLDEQFF.

The chain combines TRBV3-1 (or the pseudogene TRBV3-2) with TRBJ1-5; D gene uncertain. The germline V gene has CDR1 LGHDT and CDR2 YNNKEL (reference sequence). The length of the CDR3 is 13 residues. Deletions cut 6 bases from V and 1 base from J, with 7 bases between. The CDR3 reads CASRSGSNQPQHF. CDR3 in DNA: TGTGCCAGCAGGTCGGGGAGCAATCAGCCCCAGCATTTT.

This clone has just a few counts. This chain joins TRBV5-1 and TRBJ2-5; TRBD1 aligns across 7 bases. J gave up 3 bases and V 5 bases, and 10 bases lay outside the gene matches. The CDR3 covers 15 residues. Germline values: CDR1 SGHRS, CDR2 YFSETQ. CDR3 DNA: TGCGCCAGCAGAGCTTGGAGGCAGGGGGAAGAGACCCAGTACTTC. This translates into CASRAWRQGEETQYF.

The rearrangement links TRBV7-9 to TRBJ2-1; 10 bases agree with TRBD1. Trimming cost V 3 bases and J 1 base; bases outside gene matches: 0. In germline, CDR1 is SEHNR, CDR2 FQNEAQ (reference sequence). The CDR3 loop spans 15 amino acids. Written as DNA, the CDR3 is TGTGCCAGCAGCTTGGACAGGGGGTCCTACAATGAGCAGTTCTTC. Translated, it gives CASSLDRGSYNEQFF.

A few counts support this clone. The chain carries TRBV4-3 and TRBJ1-6, with TRBD1 matching over 10 bases. The CDR3 length is 14 residues. Trimming at V came to 6 bases and at J to 8 bases, leaving 4 bases not matched to a gene. Germline V CDR1 and CDR2: LGHNA, YSLEER. Written as DNA, the CDR3 is TGCGCCAGCAGTTATGGACAGGGGGATTCACCCCTCCACTTT. Its translation: CASSYGQGDSPLHF.